A single sample gave rise to the 27 T cell receptor beta chains below, sequenced in a study of T cell responses to AZD1222 COVID-19 vaccine. Clones were sequenced by immunoSEQ multiplex PCR, and TCRdb holds only the in-frame ones, with some missing. The repertoire holds 150,000 or so clones, with about 87% as singletons. The source material was peripheral blood, sampled on day 0 of AZD1222 vaccination. These receptors were obtained from an adult in good health.

The chain recombines TRBV3-1 (or the pseudogene TRBV3-2) with TRBJ2-3; the D is unclear. CDR1 and CDR2 (germline): LGHDT, YNNKEL (reference sequence). V was clipped by 1 base and J by 4 bases, with 6 bases between them. The CDR3 spans 13 residues. CDR3 in amino acids: CASSQVKADTQYF. In DNA form, the CDR3 reads TGTGCCAGCAGCCAAGTTAAGGCAGATACGCAGTATTTT.

The chain couples TRBV27 to TRBJ2-1, with D perhaps matching TRBD1 (6 bases). Trimming removed 3 bases from V and 0 bases from J, with 15 bases in between. The CDR3 loop spans 17 amino acids. Germline V gene sequence: CDR1 MNHEY, CDR2 SMNVEV (reference sequence). CDR3: CASSFLRTVSSYNEQFF. CDR3 DNA sequence: TGTGCCAGCAGTTTCCTGCGGACAGTGAGCTCCTACAATGAGCAGTTCTTC.

The V call is TRBV7-9, the J call TRBJ1-2; 7 bases agree with TRBD1. The CDR3 is 13 amino acids. Trimming cost V 5 bases and J 8 bases; bases outside gene matches: 8. The germline V gene has CDR1 SEHNR and CDR2 FQNEAQ (reference sequence). The CDR3 loop is CASSPATGAGYTF. In DNA form, the CDR3 reads TGTGCCAGCAGCCCCGCTACAGGGGCCGGCTACACCTTC.

The J gene is TRBJ2-5, the V gene TRBV7-2, with 9 bases matching TRBD1. CDR1 is SGHTA and CDR2 is FQGNSA in the germline V gene. The CDR3 is 14 amino acids. Trimming cost V 4 bases and J 4 bases; bases outside gene matches: 4. The CDR3 loop is CASSSDRGRETQYF. The CDR3 DNA reads TGTGCCAGCAGCTCTGACAGGGGGAGAGAGACCCAGTACTTC.

J is TRBJ2-7 and V is TRBV10-3, with a weak D call TRBD1 (7 bases). The CDR3 loop spans 12 amino acids. Germline V gives CDR1 ENHRY, CDR2 SYGVKD. The V and J ends lost 11 bases and 6 bases respectively, with 17 bases between them. CDR3 sequence: CASAQGDSEQYF. CDR3 DNA: TGTGCCTCAGCCCAGGGGGACTCCGAGCAGTACTTC.

This clone was detected only a few times. The chain recombines TRBV2 with TRBJ1-5, with TRBD1 as a possible D gene (6 bases). The germline V and J ends were trimmed by 6 bases and 7 bases, with 13 bases remaining between them. CDR1 is SNHLY, CDR2 FYNNEI, per germline. There are 13 residues in the CDR3. CDR3 coding DNA: TGTGCCAGCAGACAGGGAGTTGGACAGCCCCAGCATTTT. Translated: CASRQGVGQPQHF.

The rearrangement uses TRBV7-2 and TRBJ1-2; tentatively, D is TRBD1 (6 bases). This CDR3 spans 14 amino acids. V lost 1 base, J lost 3 bases, and 9 bases lay in between. Germline assignment: CDR1 SGHTA and CDR2 FQGNSA. CDR3 sequence: CASSLERTDYGYTF. CDR3 coding DNA: TGTGCCAGCAGCTTAGAGCGGACAGACTATGGCTACACCTTC.

This clone was recorded only once. The chain has TRBV27 and TRBJ1-2; D is undetermined. Per germline, CDR1 MNHEY and CDR2 SMNVEV (reference sequence). The CDR3 length is 13 residues. V was shortened by 0 bases and J by 3 bases, with 5 bases between the two germline ends. CDR3 sequence: CASSLSGYYGYTF. The DNA for the CDR3 is TGTGCCAGCAGTTTATCTGGGTACTATGGCTACACCTTC.

The rearrangement joins TRBV10-3 to TRBJ1-6; D call uncertain. Germline assignment: CDR1 ENHRY and CDR2 SYGVKD. The germline V and J ends were trimmed by 0 bases and 12 bases, with 9 bases remaining between them. This CDR3 comprises 13 residues. The CDR3 DNA reads TGTGCCATCAGTGAGTCGAACCTCTTACCCCTCCACTTT. Translating it yields CAISESNLLPLHF.

This clone was picked up one time. The J gene is TRBJ2-5, the V gene TRBV7-2, with TRBD2 identical over 8 bases. V gave up 1 base and J gave up 5 bases; unmatched junction bases: 9. Germline V gene data show CDR1 as SGHTA and CDR2 as FQGNSA. This CDR3 region has 16 residues. The chain's CDR3 is CASSLVIAGGRETQYF. For the CDR3, the DNA is TGTGCCAGCAGCTTAGTGATCGCGGGGGGCCGGGAGACCCAGTACTTC.

This clone has only a few counts. The V call is TRBV5-1, the J call TRBJ1-6; 9 bases align to TRBD1. The CDR3 contains 16 residues. The germline V gene encodes CDR1 SGHRS and CDR2 YFSETQ. The V gene end was trimmed by 5 bases and the J gene end by 9 bases; junction bases not matched to a gene: 12. CDR3 DNA: TGCGCCAGCAGAAATGAACCGGGACAGGGAGGTTCACCCCTCCACTTT. Translated: CASRNEPGQGGSPLHF.

The chain has TRBV25-1 and TRBJ1-3, with D possibly TRBD1 on 6 matching bases. The V gene lost 1 base and the J gene lost 2 bases, with 9 bases spanning the gap. This CDR3 has 15 amino acids. CDR1 is MGHDK and CDR2 is SYGVNS in the germline V gene. The CDR3 nucleotides read TGTGCCAGCAGTGAATGGGACATGCCTGGAAACACCATATATTTT. Protein: CASSEWDMPGNTIYF.

The chain carries TRBV7-2 and TRBJ2-2, with D unresolved. Germline-derived CDR1 and CDR2 are SGHTA and FQGNSA. CDR3 size: 12 residues. V was pared by 5 bases and J by 7 bases, with 8 bases between. CDR3: CASSPVSGELFF. The CDR3 DNA reads TGTGCCAGCAGCCCGGTTAGCGGGGAGCTGTTTTTT.

This chain connects TRBV18 to TRBJ2-7; 8 bases match TRBD1. The CDR3 is made up of 13 amino acids. V trimming: 3 bases; J trimming: 3 bases; junction bases outside the gene matches: 1. The germline CDR1 and CDR2 sequences are KGHSH and LQKENI. Here the CDR3 DNA reads TGTGCCAGCTCACCGGGACAGGACTACGAGCAGTACTTC. It codes for CASSPGQDYEQYF.

A note on this clone: One end of the junction is discordant with germline, which a read error may explain. The chain joins TRBV15 to TRBJ1-6; D is unclear. Germline V gives CDR1 LNHNV, CDR2 YYDKDF (reference sequence). CDR3 length: 15 amino acids. Here the CDR3 DNA reads TGTGCCACCAGCCGAGAACCTACGGGTAATTCACCCCTCCACTTT. This encodes CATSREPTGNSPLHF.

The V gene is TRBV19, the J gene TRBJ1-2; D is unresolved. V lost 5 bases and J lost 11, with 12 bases in between. The CDR3 contains 11 residues. CDR1 is LNHDA, CDR2 SQIVND, per germline (reference sequence). This chain's CDR3 is CASSSSTMYTF. DNA for the CDR3: TGTGCCAGTAGTTCTTCGACCATGTACACCTTC.

The CDR3 spells CASSQGSSGEKLFF. Written as DNA, the CDR3 is TGCGCCAGCAGCCAAGGGTCCTCGGGTGAAAAACTGTTTTTT. This chain joins TRBV4-3 and TRBJ1-4; no clear D gene. Trimming took 1 base from V and 7 from J, leaving 10 bases between them. The germline CDR1 and CDR2 sequences are LGHNA and YSLEER. The CDR3 is 14 residues long.

This clone has only a few counts. The J gene is TRBJ1-4, the V gene TRBV6-5; the match to TRBD1 covers 10 bases. CDR3 size: 15 residues. After removal of 6 bases from V and 5 bases from J, the junction contained 6 bases not matched to a gene. Germline loops: CDR1 MNHEY, CDR2 SVGAGI. The CDR3 nucleotides read TGTGCCAGCAGCCTGGGACAGGGGCGGAATGAAAAACTGTTTTTT. Encoded protein: CASSLGQGRNEKLFF.

This chain joins TRBV6-5 and TRBJ1-2; TRBD1 is a possible D gene (6 bases). V shed 11 bases and J shed 6 bases, with 22 bases lying between them. The V gene's germline CDR1 is MNHEY and CDR2 SVGAGI. The CDR3 has 14 residues. This chain's CDR3 is CAPPPSQGPDGYTF. CDR3 bases: TGTGCCCCCCCGCCGAGCCAGGGGCCTGATGGCTACACCTTC.

The rearrangement links TRBV7-8 to TRBJ1-4, with a weak D call TRBD1 (5 bases). Germline loops: CDR1 SGHVS, CDR2 FQNEAQ. CDR3 length: 13 amino acids. The V and J ends lost 5 bases and 7 bases respectively, with 11 bases between them. The CDR3 here is CASSRSGTEKLFF. The CDR3 nucleotides read TGTGCCAGCAGCAGATCCGGGACTGAAAAACTGTTTTTT.

The gene calls are TRBV29-1 and TRBJ1-1; D unresolved. Germline-derived CDR1 and CDR2 are SQVTM and ANQGSEA. The germline V and J ends were trimmed by 5 bases and 0 bases, with 7 bases remaining between them. The CDR3 has 12 amino acids. For the CDR3, the DNA is TGCAGCGTTCACGGAATGAACACTGAAGCTTTCTTT. It codes for CSVHGMNTEAFF.

This clone was detected only once. The chain is built from TRBV4-3 and TRBJ1-2; perhaps TRBD1 as D (5 bases). The germline V and J ends were trimmed by 5 bases and 6 bases, with 16 bases remaining between them. This CDR3 comprises 14 residues. The germline V gene encodes CDR1 LGHNA and CDR2 YSLEER. The CDR3 region is CASSGEYGTDGYTF. The CDR3 DNA reads as TGCGCCAGCAGCGGGGAATATGGGACTGATGGCTACACCTTC.

V is TRBV2 and J is TRBJ1-5; 10 nucleotides agree with TRBD1. This CDR3 comprises 14 residues. J lost 7 bases, V lost 6 bases, and 6 bases had no gene match. In germline, CDR1 is SNHLY, CDR2 FYNNEI. The CDR3 reads CASRGTGEGQPQHF. CDR3 coding DNA: TGTGCCAGCAGGGGGACAGGGGAAGGGCAGCCCCAGCATTTT.

V and J are TRBV11-2 and TRBJ1-4, with 7 bases matching TRBD1. Trimming took 5 bases from V and 4 from J; bases not matched to a gene: 10. The CDR3 is made up of 16 amino acids. Germline-derived CDR1 and CDR2 are SGHAT and FQNNGV. CDR3 bases: TGTGCCAGCAGCGAGGTCGGGGGACAGATTAATGAAAAACTGTTTTTT. The encoded protein is CASSEVGGQINEKLFF.

The chain recombines TRBV7-2 with TRBJ2-5; 7 bases align to TRBD1. CDR1 is SGHTA, CDR2 FQGNSA, per germline. The CDR3 contains 19 residues. The trim removed 1 base at V and 0 bases at J, leaving 14 bases unmatched. The CDR3: CASSLGPRGQGTDQETQYF. For the CDR3, the DNA is TGTGCCAGCAGCTTAGGCCCCCGGGGACAAGGGACAGACCAAGAGACCCAGTACTTC.

The chain has TRBV6-5 and TRBJ1-6; D uncertain. The V gene's germline CDR1 is MNHEY and CDR2 SVGAGI. There are 16 residues in the CDR3. Deletions cut 0 bases from V and 9 bases from J, with 15 bases between. As DNA, the CDR3 is TGTGCCAGCAGTTACTCGAAAAGAGAGATGGGTTCACCCCTCCACTTT. Amino acids: CASSYSKREMGSPLHF.

The chain uses TRBV5-8 and TRBJ2-7; D is uncertain. This CDR3 spans 14 amino acids. Germline V lookup: CDR1 SGHTS, CDR2 YDEGEE. V was shortened by 2 bases and J by 2 bases, with 11 bases between the two germline ends. The CDR3 coding sequence is TGTGCCAGCAGCTTAACCCGTTCAGCCTACGAGCAGTACTTC. Protein product: CASSLTRSAYEQYF.